The 20 T cell receptor beta chains reported below all come from one sample, sequenced in a study of vaccination and CD4 T cells after COVID-19. Indicated time point: late sampling 161 to 241 days after vaccination in three convalescent patients. Described treatment: roughly 11-day PBMC culture with coronavirus spike peptide pools or control peptides (ViraFEST assay). For these receptors, no antigen is known. An Oncomine TCR Beta short-read assay was used to sequence the DNA from cultured CD4+ T cells. TCRdb re-analysed the PCR reads in MiXCR, keeping a single row per CDR3 protein. The sample records 20,000 to 25,000 distinct CDR3 sequences, around two fifths being singletons. Sequenced here: CD4+ T cells from blood, cultured in vitro, sampled about 7 months after SARS-CoV-2 vaccination. These receptors all stem from a human donor who had recovered from COVID-19.

This clonotype was found a few times. The chain has TRBV6-1 and TRBJ2-7; D not certain. This CDR3 comprises 12 residues. Germline CDR1 and CDR2: MNHNS and SASEGT. Between the trimmed V and J ends, which lost 6 bases and 7 bases, there was a span of 13 bases. CDR3 nucleotides: TGTGCCAGCAGCCCATCAACAGAGGAGCAGTACTTC. Its protein is CASSPSTEEQYF.

This clonotype was counted only a few times. V is TRBV20-1 and J is TRBJ2-3, with TRBD2 matching 13 bases. CDR1 and CDR2 from the germline V gene are DFQATT and SNEGSKA (reference sequence). J was trimmed by 8 bases and V by 0 bases; bases with no gene match: 11. The CDR3 contains 17 residues. DNA of the CDR3: TGCAGTGCTAGAGATCCCAGGACTAGCGGGAGTTGGGGTACGCAGTATTTT. It encodes CSARDPRTSGSWGTQYF.

This clonotype was detected once. The chain has TRBV7-3 and TRBJ2-3; no firm D call. Germline V gene data show CDR1 as SGHTA and CDR2 as FQGTGA. The CDR3 spans 19 residues. V shed 1 base and J shed 4 bases, with 24 bases lying between them. The chain's CDR3 is CASSLNLPSPERSPDTQYF. CDR3 DNA sequence: TGTGCCAGCAGCTTAAACCTCCCCTCCCCGGAAAGAAGTCCAGATACGCAGTATTTT. The complete variable domain, with remaining parts taken from reference TRBV7-3 and TRBJ2-3, reads GAGVSQTPSNKVTEKGKYVELRCDPISGHTALYWYRQSLGQGPEFLIYFQGTGAADDSGLPNDRFFAVRPEGSVSTLKIQRTERGDSAVYLCASSLNLPSPERSPDTQYFGPGTRLTVL.

This rearrangement joins TRBV11-3 to TRBJ2-7; possible D gene TRBD1, 5 bases. CDR1 is SGHNT and CDR2 is YENEEA in the germline V gene. Trimming removed 1 base from V and 2 bases from J, with 9 bases in between. The CDR3 is 14 residues long. CDR3 in amino acids: CASSLVGRAYEQYF. CDR3 sequence (DNA): TGTGCCAGCAGCTTAGTCGGCAGGGCCTACGAGCAGTACTTC.

CDR3 loop: CASRKQGAYGYTF. The CDR3 coding sequence is TGTGCCAGCAGAAAACAGGGGGCCTATGGCTACACCTTC. The chain carries TRBV7-2 and TRBJ1-2, with 9 positions matching TRBD1. Trimming removed 6 bases from V and 4 bases from J; junction bases left unmatched: 3. From germline, CDR1 is SGHTA and CDR2 FQGNSA. CDR3 length: 13 residues.

This clonotype was detected only a few times. The chain links TRBV25-1 to TRBJ1-1; 8 nucleotides line up with TRBD1. Germline CDR1 reads MGHDK; CDR2 reads SYGVNS. The CDR3 spans 15 residues. V lost 6 bases and J lost 4; bases outside the gene matches: 10. The CDR3 sequence: CASSFPGQGITEAFF. CDR3 sequence (DNA): TGTGCCAGCAGCTTTCCAGGACAGGGCATCACTGAAGCTTTCTTT.

This clonotype was counted only a few times. The V gene is TRBV7-2, the J gene TRBJ2-7, with 7 bases that match TRBD2. Trimming removed 2 bases from V and 0 bases from J; junction bases left unmatched: 7. CDR1 is SGHTA, CDR2 FQGNSA, per germline. This CDR3 has 16 amino acids. DNA for the CDR3: TGTGCCAGCAGCTTATCGGCGGGGGTTAACTCCTACGAGCAGTACTTC. Its protein product is CASSLSAGVNSYEQYF.

V and J are TRBV29-1 and TRBJ1-2; the D gene is possibly TRBD1 (6 bases). The V gene's germline CDR1 is SQVTM and CDR2 ANQGSEA. V was trimmed by 4 bases and J by 8 bases, leaving 20 bases between them. This CDR3 is built from 14 residues. The CDR3 loop reads CSVGGGGAAGGYTF. In nucleotides, the CDR3 is TGCAGCGTTGGAGGTGGGGGGGCCGCGGGCGGCTACACCTTC.

The chain uses TRBV7-2 and TRBJ2-1; no clear D. Germline values: CDR1 SGHTA, CDR2 FQGNSA. V was shortened by 2 bases and J by 5 bases, with 10 bases between the two germline ends. This CDR3 has 14 amino acids. CDR3 sequence reads: CASSLSQQNNEQFF. DNA for the CDR3: TGTGCCAGCAGCTTATCACAACAGAACAATGAGCAGTTCTTC. Full variable domain (outside the CDR3, taken from reference TRBV7-2 and TRBJ2-1): GAGVSQSPSNKVTEKGKDVELRCDPISGHTALYWYRQSLGQGLEFLIYFQGNSAPDKSGLPSDRFSAERTGGSVSTLTIQRTQQEDSAVYLCASSLSQQNNEQFFGPGTRLTVL.

The CDR3: CATSEDLTGELFF. CDR3 in DNA: TGTGCCACCAGCGAGGACTTAACCGGGGAGCTGTTTTTT. This sequence joins TRBV15 and TRBJ2-2; a weak D match, TRBD2 (5 bases). The V gene lost 5 bases and the J gene lost 5 bases, with 9 bases spanning the gap. Germline V gives CDR1 LNHNV, CDR2 YYDKDF (reference sequence). The CDR3 contains 13 residues.

The chain employs TRBV7-2 and TRBJ2-7, with 7 bases fitting TRBD1. The junction had 7 bases not matched to a gene; V was cut back by 4 bases and J by 1 base. Germline V lookup: CDR1 SGHTA, CDR2 FQGNSA. CDR3 length: 15 amino acids. CDR3 in amino acids: CASSSAGTASYEQYF. The CDR3 DNA sequence: TGTGCCAGCAGCTCTGCCGGGACAGCTTCCTACGAGCAGTACTTC.

This chain connects TRBV7-3 to TRBJ2-2, with 7 bases that match TRBD2. CDR3 size: 15 residues. Germline V gene lookup returns CDR1 SGHTA and CDR2 FQGTGA. V lost 2 bases to trimming and J lost 1 base; unmatched junction nucleotides: 1. The CDR3 bases are TGTGCCAGCAGCTTATCGGGGGGGAACACCGGGGAGCTGTTTTTT. Translation: CASSLSGGNTGELFF.

The rearrangement uses TRBV7-2 and TRBJ2-6; no reliable D call. The CDR3 length is 15 residues. Germline CDR1 and CDR2: SGHTA and FQGNSA. V shed 10 bases and J shed 1 base, with 14 bases lying between them. The CDR3 sequence: CATGRSPSGANVLTF. The CDR3 bases are TGTGCCACCGGCAGGTCCCCGTCTGGGGCCAACGTCCTGACTTTC.

This chain uses TRBV2 with TRBJ1-6; D ambiguous. Deletions cut 6 bases from V and 12 bases from J, with 18 bases between. The CDR3 is 14 amino acids. Germline CDR1 SNHLY, CDR2 FYNNEI. CDR3 DNA: TGTGCCAGCAGCCCTCGATCCACAGCTCGACCCCTCCACTTT. Protein sequence: CASSPRSTARPLHF.

The rearrangement joins TRBV2 to TRBJ2-5; weak D call: TRBD2 (5 bases). The CDR3 is made up of 12 amino acids. Per germline, CDR1 SNHLY and CDR2 FYNNEI. Trimming removed 10 bases from V and 5 bases from J, with 14 bases in between. The CDR3 region is CATKEVSETQYF. CDR3 DNA sequence: TGTGCCACCAAGGAGGTTAGCGAGACCCAGTACTTC.

The chain couples TRBV6-7 to TRBJ2-7; 8 nucleotides match TRBD1. TRBV6-7 carries the ORF label, with uncertain function. J was trimmed by 5 bases and V by 6 bases; bases with no gene match: 12. The CDR3 runs 15 residues. CDR3: CASSLNPTGVHEQYF. The CDR3 nucleotides read TGTGCCAGCAGCCTAAACCCGACAGGGGTCCACGAGCAGTACTTC.

CDR3: CASKVIAGDTQYF. As DNA, the CDR3 is TGTGCCAGCAAGGTGATAGCGGGAGATACGCAGTATTTT. The chain couples TRBV6-1 to TRBJ2-3; 7 bases line up with TRBD2. The CDR3 is made up of 13 amino acids. Germline CDR1 and CDR2: MNHNS and SASEGT. The ends lost 7 bases at V and 5 bases at J; junction bases unmatched: 6.

This chain uses TRBV27 with TRBJ1-2; no clear D gene. V was trimmed by 6 bases and J by 4 bases, leaving 15 bases between them. The V gene's germline CDR1 is MNHEY and CDR2 SMNVEV (reference sequence). The CDR3 contains 14 residues. DNA of the CDR3: TGTGCCAGCAGCCCAACCTCCACCAGCTATGGCTACACCTTC. Protein product: CASSPTSTSYGYTF.

This clonotype was seen more than once but under ten times. This chain links TRBV7-6 with TRBJ2-5; the match to TRBD2 covers 10 bases. V trimming: 4 bases; J trimming: 1 base; junction bases outside the gene matches: 3. The CDR3 has 15 residues. Germline-derived CDR1 and CDR2 are SGHVS and FNYEAQ. The CDR3 coding sequence is TGTGCCAGCAGCTGGTCTAGCGGGAGCCAAGAGACCCAGTACTTC. It is translated as CASSWSSGSQETQYF.

This clonotype appeared a few times. The CDR3 reads CSAIKSGANVLTF. CDR3 coding DNA: TGCAGTGCTATCAAATCTGGGGCCAACGTCCTGACTTTC. V gene TRBV20-1 combines with J gene TRBJ2-6; D is unclear. The germline V and J ends were trimmed by 4 bases and 1 base, with 5 bases remaining between them. CDR1 and CDR2 (germline): DFQATT, SNEGSKA (reference sequence). The CDR3 is made up of 13 amino acids.